Each of the 25 T cell receptor beta chains below was sequenced from the same sample in a study of blood T cells in healthy people across ages. Next came a second PCR, run for about 6 to 12 cycles, which used a sample-barcoded 5' primer along with a J-beta primer mix. TCRdb re-derived calls from the 5' RACE reads in MiXCR, one entry per CDR3 protein. The sample holds about 1.5 million distinct CDR3 sequences, approximately 39% seen once. Sequencing was carried out using blood. The receptors here all came from a woman between 18 and 29 years old in good health.

The rearrangement uses TRBV20-1 and TRBJ2-1, with D possibly called TRBD1 or TRBD2 (6 bases each). Trimming took off 6 bases at V and 6 bases at J, with 15 bases between the two ends. Germline V CDR1 and CDR2: DFQATT, SNEGSKA (reference sequence). CDR3 size: 13 residues. The CDR3 DNA reads TGCAGTGCCGGGGGCGTTTGGGGCAATGAGCAGTTCTTC. Translated: CSAGGVWGNEQFF.

V is TRBV2 and J is TRBJ2-1, with 9 bases matching TRBD2. Looked up from germline, CDR1 is SNHLY and CDR2 is FYNNEI. This CDR3 is built from 15 residues. The V gene end was trimmed by 6 bases and the J gene end by 13 bases; junction bases not matched to a gene: 16. The CDR3 nucleotides read TGTGCCAGCAGAAATTTAGCGGGAGTTCGGGAGACCCAGTTCTTC. Its translation is CASRNLAGVRETQFF.

This clonotype was picked up one time. The J gene is TRBJ2-2, the V gene TRBV20-1; 8 bases match TRBD2. The CDR3 runs to 15 residues. The J segment lost 2 bases and the V segment lost 4 bases, leaving 6 bases of the junction unmatched. Germline V gene lookup returns CDR1 DFQATT and CDR2 SNEGSKA (reference sequence). CDR3 bases: TGCAGTGCTACCTCGACTAGCGATAACACCGGGGAGCTGTTTTTT. Encoded protein: CSATSTSDNTGELFF.

This clonotype was recorded only once. J is TRBJ1-5 and V is TRBV6-1, with a weak D call TRBD1 (5 bases). CDR3 length equals 18 residues. With 7 bases removed from V and 0 bases from J, the gap between germline ends came to 22 bases. CDR1 and CDR2 (germline): MNHNS, SASEGT. The CDR3 is CASIEAWVREYSNQPQHF. The CDR3 nucleotides read TGTGCCAGCATAGAGGCGTGGGTCAGGGAGTATAGCAATCAGCCCCAGCATTTT.

The chain links TRBV15 to TRBJ2-1, with D unclear. V gave up 1 base and J gave up 0 bases, with 7 bases separating them. Per germline, CDR1 LNHNV and CDR2 YYDKDF (reference sequence). This CDR3 contains 15 residues. This CDR3 is CATSRVVSSYNEQFF. The CDR3 DNA sequence: TGTGCCACCAGCAGAGTCGTTAGCTCCTACAATGAGCAGTTCTTC.

The chain employs TRBV6-5 and TRBJ1-2, with D perhaps TRBD1 (6 bases). The CDR3 consists of 15 residues. The germline V gene encodes CDR1 MNHEY and CDR2 SVGAGI. With 0 bases removed from V and 4 bases from J, the gap between germline ends came to 12 bases. The CDR3 here is CASSYSGQPGYGYTF. The CDR3 nucleotides are TGTGCCAGCAGTTACTCAGGACAGCCTGGCTATGGCTACACCTTC.

As to this clonotype: One base away lies a much larger clone, so this may be a sequencing read error. The genes are TRBV20-1 and TRBJ2-1; no clear D gene. CDR1 is DFQATT and CDR2 is SNEGSKA in the germline V gene (reference sequence). Trimming pared 3 bases from V and 3 bases from J, leaving 3 bases between. The CDR3 runs to 11 residues. The chain's CDR3 is CSASFYNEQFF. The DNA of the CDR3 is TGCAGTGCTAGTTTCTACAATGAGCAGTTCTTC.

V is TRBV20-1 and J is TRBJ1-5; D is perhaps TRBD1 (5 bases). From germline, CDR1 is DFQATT and CDR2 SNEGSKA (reference sequence). The CDR3 runs 16 residues. With 2 bases removed from V and 1 base from J, the gap between germline ends came to 15 bases. CDR3 coding DNA: TGCAGTGCTAGAAGTTCCGGGACCCTAAGCAATCAGCCCCAGCATTTT. Its translation is CSARSSGTLSNQPQHF.

This clonotype was seen only a few times. This sequence joins TRBV25-1 and TRBJ1-5; D is unclear. The CDR3 length is 14 residues. Trimming left V 4 bases short and J 3 bases short, with 10 bases between. Germline assignment: CDR1 MGHDK and CDR2 SYGVNS. The CDR3 loop reads CASSGGPPNQPQHF. The CDR3, as DNA: TGTGCCAGCAGTGGCGGGCCCCCCAATCAGCCCCAGCATTTT.

V gene TRBV20-1 combines with J gene TRBJ2-1; a possible D gene is TRBD2 (6 bases). Germline CDR1 is DFQATT and CDR2 is SNEGSKA (reference sequence). Trimming took 6 bases from V and 7 from J, leaving 22 bases between them. This CDR3 contains 15 residues. This CDR3 reads CSANRPGRQRNEQFF. CDR3 bases: TGCAGTGCAAATCGTCCGGGGAGGCAGAGAAATGAGCAGTTCTTC.

This clonotype was seen only a few times. CDR3 amino acids: CAINRGSLGEQYF. The CDR3, as DNA: TGTGCCATCAACAGGGGGTCCCTCGGCGAGCAGTACTTC. This chain connects TRBV10-3 to TRBJ2-7; 8 nucleotides agree with TRBD1. Germline V CDR1 and CDR2: ENHRY, SYGVKD. Losses at the gene ends were 7 bases for V and 6 bases for J; bases not matched to a gene: 8. There are 13 residues in the CDR3.

This chain links TRBV11-2 with TRBJ2-1; 10 bases match TRBD2. Germline V CDR1 and CDR2: SGHAT, FQNNGV. The CDR3 has 15 residues. V lost 6 bases, J lost 7 bases, and 9 bases stayed unmatched. The CDR3 sequence: CASRTTSGIQNEQFF. The DNA for the CDR3 is TGTGCCAGCAGGACAACTAGCGGGATACAGAATGAGCAGTTCTTC. The full variable domain, with the rest looked up from reference TRBV11-2 and TRBJ2-1, is EAGVAQSPRYKIIEKRQSVAFWCNPISGHATLYWYQQILGQGPKLLIQFQNNGVVDDSQLPKDRFSAERLKGVDSTLKIQPAKLEDSAVYLCASRTTSGIQNEQFFGPGTRLTVL.

The chain employs TRBV5-6 and TRBJ1-4; unclear D gene. This CDR3 spans 13 amino acids. Germline values: CDR1 SGHDT, CDR2 YYEEEE. Deletions cut 0 bases from V and 8 bases from J, with 8 bases between. CDR3 region: CASSLEREEKLFF. The CDR3 DNA sequence: TGTGCCAGCAGCTTGGAGCGGGAGGAAAAACTGTTTTTT.

Only a few counts were recorded for this clonotype. The chain links TRBV7-3 to TRBJ2-7, with 8 positions matching TRBD2. The germline V gene has CDR1 SGHTA and CDR2 FQGTGA. The length of the CDR3 is 15 residues. The V gene end was trimmed by 5 bases and the J gene end by 3 bases; junction bases not matched to a gene: 9. The CDR3, as DNA: TGTGCCAGCAGCAAAAGGACTAGCCCTGTCTACGAGCAGTACTTC. Protein sequence: CASSKRTSPVYEQYF.

V is TRBV12-3 or TRBV12-4 and J is TRBJ2-1; 9 bases are shared with TRBD1. J lost 6 bases, V lost 6 bases, and 9 bases had no gene match. CDR3 size: 15 residues. The CDR3 coding sequence is TGTGCCAGCAGCCATTGGGACAGGGAGTTCAATGAGCAGTTCTTC. Protein product: CASSHWDREFNEQFF.

Only a few counts were recorded for this clonotype. The chain uses TRBV12-3 or TRBV12-4 and TRBJ2-1; 14 bases fit TRBD2. The CDR3 extends over 18 amino acids. V trimming: 6 bases; J trimming: 5 bases; junction bases outside the gene matches: 12. The CDR3 sequence: CASSLMGLAGVGHNEQFF. The CDR3 region has the DNA TGTGCCAGCAGCCTAATGGGACTAGCGGGAGTAGGACACAATGAGCAGTTCTTC.

This clonotype is a singleton in its sample. Germline is not matched at one junction end, which may reflect a read error. This chain connects TRBV20-1 to TRBJ2-3, with 8 bases aligning to TRBD2. The V gene's germline CDR1 is DFQATT and CDR2 SNEGSKA (reference sequence). The CDR3 has 16 residues. For the CDR3, the DNA is TGCAGTGCTGGAGATCTAGTAGCGGGAATCACAGATACGCAGTATTTT. It is translated as CSAGDLVAGITDTQYF.

CDR3 DNA: TGTGCCAGCAGCTTGACAGGGTGGGGCACTGAAGCTTTCTTT. As protein: CASSLTGWGTEAFF. The V and J genes are TRBV7-6 and TRBJ1-1, with 7 bases identical to TRBD1. V lost 3 bases, J lost 4 bases, and 5 bases stayed unmatched. The length of the CDR3 is 14 residues. Looked up from germline, CDR1 is SGHVS and CDR2 is FNYEAQ.

The chain has TRBV15 and TRBJ2-1; 7 bases fit TRBD1. The DNA end favors TRBJ2-7, so the J call may be wrong. This CDR3 is built from 19 residues. Germline assignment: CDR1 LNHNV and CDR2 YYDKDF (reference sequence). The CDR3 region has the DNA TGTGCCACCAGCAGAGATTTTATCCTAACCGGGACAGACTACAATGAGCAGTACTTC. Residues: CATSRDFILTGTDYNEQYF.

V gene TRBV7-2 combines with J gene TRBJ2-3; D is ambiguous. Germline V gene sequence: CDR1 SGHTA, CDR2 FQGNSA. V was cut by 4 bases and J by 8 bases, with 19 bases left in between. The CDR3 is made up of 15 amino acids. This CDR3 is CASSSQIQAGVTQYF. The CDR3 DNA is TGTGCCAGCAGCTCCCAAATCCAGGCAGGTGTTACGCAGTATTTT.

Comments on this clonotype: Compared with germline, one end of the junction differs, possibly owing to a read error. J is TRBJ1-5 and V is TRBV6-2 or TRBV6-3, with 7 bases identical to TRBD1. In germline, CDR1 is MNHEY, CDR2 SVGEGT. The CDR3 loop spans 16 amino acids. The CDR3 loop reads CASSYVPGQHNQLQHF. CDR3 coding DNA: TGTGCCAGCAGTTACGTCCCGGGACAGCACAATCAGCTCCAGCATTTT.

The chain employs TRBV5-6 and TRBJ1-5; no clear D. The CDR3 totals 15 residues. V was shortened by 4 bases and J by 6 bases, with 17 bases between the two germline ends. CDR1 is SGHDT and CDR2 is YYEEEE in the germline V gene. The CDR3 region is CASSNRALWGQPQHF. In DNA, the CDR3 is TGTGCCAGCAGCAACCGGGCCCTCTGGGGTCAGCCCCAGCATTTT.

The chain uses TRBV24-1 and TRBJ2-7, with 7 positions matching TRBD1. The CDR3 consists of 12 residues. Trimming cost V 3 bases and J 7 bases; bases outside gene matches: 2. CDR1 KGHDR and CDR2 SFDVKD come from the germline V gene. The DNA of the CDR3 is TGTGCCACCAGTGATCCGGGACAGGAGCAGTACTTC. Its protein is CATSDPGQEQYF.

This clonotype appeared once. J is TRBJ2-4 and V is TRBV29-1; D is perhaps TRBD1 or TRBD2 (5 bases each). The DNA end is a closer match to TRBJ2-7, so the J assignment may be wrong. This CDR3 is built from 13 residues. Germline values: CDR1 SQVTM, CDR2 ANQGSEA. CDR3 residues: CRNSGGPLYEQYF. DNA of the CDR3: TGCCGGAACTCTGGGGGACCTCTCTACGAGCAGTACTTC.

This clonotype was counted only a few times. The rearrangement uses TRBV7-2 and TRBJ2-5, with no clear D. The end of the DNA is better explained by TRBJ2-7, so the J call may be wrong. There are 12 residues in the CDR3. The V gene's germline CDR1 is SGHTA and CDR2 FQGNSA. Here the CDR3 DNA reads TGTGCCAGCAGCTTAGCGTGGGTCGAGCAGTACTTC. Amino acid sequence: CASSLAWVEQYF.